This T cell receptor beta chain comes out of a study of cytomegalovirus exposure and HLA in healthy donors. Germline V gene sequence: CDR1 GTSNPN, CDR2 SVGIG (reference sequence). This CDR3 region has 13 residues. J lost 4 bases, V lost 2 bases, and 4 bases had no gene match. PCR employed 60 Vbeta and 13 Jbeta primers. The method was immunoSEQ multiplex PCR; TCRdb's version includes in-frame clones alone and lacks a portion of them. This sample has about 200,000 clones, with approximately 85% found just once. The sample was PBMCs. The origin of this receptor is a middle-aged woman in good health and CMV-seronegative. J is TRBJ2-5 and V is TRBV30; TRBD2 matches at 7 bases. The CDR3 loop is CAWSKWGGETQYF. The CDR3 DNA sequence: TGTGCCTGGAGTAAATGGGGGGGAGAGACCCAGTACTTC.